This T cell receptor beta chain is drawn from a study of T cells in Graves' hyperthyroidism and ophthalmopathy. Study-wide context: Blood from the periphery was taken at initial diagnosis, before any treatment.

Study-level points and caveats: Peripheral blood also featured most of the thyroid clonotypes expanded above 0.001.

CDR3 length: 14 amino acids. Trimming removed 6 bases from V and 1 base from J, with 13 bases in between. Germline V gives CDR1 SGHRS, CDR2 YFSETQ. Researchers amplified the TCR beta CDR3 regions from RNA transcripts. The HTBI primer set was used in a first-round RT-PCR of the TCR CDR3. TCRdb reanalysed the multiplex PCR reads using MiXCR and keeps one entry per CDR3 protein. The sample contains 300,000 to 500,000 distinct CDR3 sequences, about 15% of which appear only once. A note on this clonotype: Its antigen is unidentified.

The source of this sequence is a woman aged 25 to 39 with Graves' hyperthyroidism. The sample was blood. The V and J genes are TRBV5-1 and TRBJ2-5; D perhaps matches TRBD1 (6 bases). CDR3 region: CASTAGTFQETQYF. In DNA form, the CDR3 reads TGCGCCAGCACGGCCGGGACATTCCAAGAGACCCAGTACTTC.